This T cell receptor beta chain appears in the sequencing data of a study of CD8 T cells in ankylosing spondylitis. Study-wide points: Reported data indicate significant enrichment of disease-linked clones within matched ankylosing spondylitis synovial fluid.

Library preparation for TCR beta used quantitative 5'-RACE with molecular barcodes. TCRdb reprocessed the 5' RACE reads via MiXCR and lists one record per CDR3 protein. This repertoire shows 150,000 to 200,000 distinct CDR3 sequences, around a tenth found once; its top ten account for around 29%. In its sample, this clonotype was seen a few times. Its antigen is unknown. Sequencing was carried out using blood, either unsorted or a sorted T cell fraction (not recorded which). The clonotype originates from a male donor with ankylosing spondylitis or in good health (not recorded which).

DNA for the CDR3: TGCGCCAGCAGCTTGAAACGAAACACCGGGGAGCTGTTTTTT. The encoded protein is CASSLKRNTGELFF. The genes are TRBV5-1 and TRBJ2-2; D ambiguous. V was clipped by 1 base and J by 2 bases, with 6 bases between them. Germline V CDR1 and CDR2: SGHRS, YFSETQ. The CDR3 length is 14 residues.